This is a list of T cell receptor beta chains from one sample in a study of cytomegalovirus exposure and HLA in healthy donors. The table came from immunoSEQ multiplex PCR; TCRdb's copy has only in-frame clones and leaves some out. The sample has more than 150,000 clones, 60% to 80% seen once; the top ten hold roughly 7.1%. Material: PBMCs. The receptors shown here come from a woman between 40 and 55 years old in good health and CMV-seropositive. Both conserved end residues are part of each CDR3. The order of the fields is CDR3 protein, V gene, J gene.

CASSYVDRLYGYTF	TRBV6-6	TRBJ1-2
CAWTVDAGGELFF	TRBV30	TRBJ1-4
CASRRDLTGELFF	TRBV28	TRBJ2-2
CASSLSRAPPYNEQFF	TRBV27	TRBJ2-1
CASSSPRGQGRGVGYTF	TRBV5-6	TRBJ1-2
CASSPVGGSNEKLFF	TRBV18	TRBJ1-4
CASSLQTGTVYEQYF	TRBV7-2	TRBJ2-7
CASSLQPPLAGYGELFF	TRBV19	TRBJ2-2
CADRDQGGNTEAFF	TRBV2	TRBJ1-1
CASSRTSGEQYF	TRBV28	TRBJ2-7
CASSPLDGTVGGYTF	TRBV27	TRBJ1-2
CASSPLRASTDTQYF	TRBV2	TRBJ2-3
CASRNEGYEQYF	TRBV6-6	TRBJ2-7
CASSVPYPGAHPQETQYF	TRBV25-1	TRBJ2-5
CASSPTGTSGISGELFF	TRBV5-1	TRBJ2-2
CASSSQGAGELFF	TRBV7-3	TRBJ2-2
CASSLRGGSYEQYF	TRBV27	TRBJ2-7
CASSLRQGAGELFF	TRBV5-1	TRBJ2-2
CASSEALLAGVNEQFF	TRBV6-1	TRBJ2-1
CSIKGGERTGNQPQHF	TRBV29-1	TRBJ1-5
CASSFSGSYEQYF	TRBV7-3	TRBJ2-7
CASSIGTGSGLGEQFF	TRBV19	TRBJ2-1
CASSPPVLGLHYEQYF	TRBV7-2	TRBJ2-7